This T cell receptor beta chain was sequenced during a study of cytotoxic CD8 clonotypes in ibrutinib-treated CLL. Study-wide points: Clonality was higher at baseline than in age-matched healthy donors and tracked circulating CD8+ T-cell counts. Increased clonality at ibrutinib response gave way to a return toward baseline at progression. Public clonotypes (which were uncommon) either contracted or remained stable on treatment.

As regards this clone: Antigen unknown.

Genomic DNA in a quantity of roughly 2 micrograms was derived from cryopreserved PBMCs for TCR beta libraries. The CDR3 covers 14 residues. CDR1 and CDR2 (germline): LNHDA, SQIVND (reference sequence). V lost 9 bases to trimming and J lost 2 bases; unmatched junction nucleotides: 6. Here immunoSEQ multiplex PCR was the method, and the copy in TCRdb shows in-frame clones only, minus some. The table lists about 130,000 clones, 80% to 90% of them singletons. This specimen was PBMCs, taken after 24 months of ibrutinib treatment. This clonotype originated in a human donor with chronic lymphocytic leukemia. This sequence joins TRBV19 and TRBJ1-2; 10 nucleotides align to TRBD1. The CDR3 is CASRQGAGNYGYTF. Written as DNA, the CDR3 is TGTGCCAGCCGACAGGGGGCTGGAAACTATGGCTACACCTTC.